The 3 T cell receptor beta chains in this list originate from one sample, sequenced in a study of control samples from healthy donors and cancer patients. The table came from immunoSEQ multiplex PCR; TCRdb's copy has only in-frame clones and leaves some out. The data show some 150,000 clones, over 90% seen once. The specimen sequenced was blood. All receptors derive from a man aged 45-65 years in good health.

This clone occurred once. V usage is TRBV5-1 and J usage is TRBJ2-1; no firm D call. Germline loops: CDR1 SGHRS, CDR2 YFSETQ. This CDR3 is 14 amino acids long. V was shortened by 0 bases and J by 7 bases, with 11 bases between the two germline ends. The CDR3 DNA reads TGCGCCAGCAGCTTGGCTCGGGCGGTAAATGAGCAGTTCTTC. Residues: CASSLARAVNEQFF.

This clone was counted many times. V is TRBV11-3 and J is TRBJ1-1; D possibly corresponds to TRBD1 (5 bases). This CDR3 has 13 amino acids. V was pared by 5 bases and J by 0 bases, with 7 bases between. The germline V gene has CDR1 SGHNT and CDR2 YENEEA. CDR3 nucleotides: TGTGCCAGCAGCCAGGGAATGAACACTGAAGCTTTCTTT. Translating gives CASSQGMNTEAFF. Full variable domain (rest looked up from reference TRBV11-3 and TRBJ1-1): EAGVVQSPRYKIIEKKQPVAFWCNPISGHNTLYWYLQNLGQGPELLIRYENEEAVDDSQLPKDRFSAERLKGVDSTLKIQPAELGDSAVYLCASSQGMNTEAFFGQGTRLTVV.

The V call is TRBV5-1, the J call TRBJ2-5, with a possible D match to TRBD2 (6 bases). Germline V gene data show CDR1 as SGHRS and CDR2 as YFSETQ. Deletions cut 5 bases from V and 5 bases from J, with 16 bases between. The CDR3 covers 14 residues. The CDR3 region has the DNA TGCGCCAGCAGTTCACTAGCTGACGCCGAGACCCAGTACTTC. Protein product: CASSSLADAETQYF.